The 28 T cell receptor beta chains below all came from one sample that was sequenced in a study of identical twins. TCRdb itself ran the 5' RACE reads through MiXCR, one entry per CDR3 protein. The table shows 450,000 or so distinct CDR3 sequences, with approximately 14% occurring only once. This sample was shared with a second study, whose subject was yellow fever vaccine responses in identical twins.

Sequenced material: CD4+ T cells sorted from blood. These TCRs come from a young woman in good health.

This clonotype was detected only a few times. The CDR3 DNA is TGCGCCAGCAGCTCACCGGGACGGGCCTACAATGAGCAGTTCTTC. Translated: CASSSPGRAYNEQFF. The rearrangement links TRBV5-1 to TRBJ2-1; D may match TRBD1 or TRBD2 (5 bases each). The CDR3 sequence is 15 residues long. The germline V gene encodes CDR1 SGHRS and CDR2 YFSETQ. Trimming removed 3 bases from V and 2 bases from J, with 12 bases in between.

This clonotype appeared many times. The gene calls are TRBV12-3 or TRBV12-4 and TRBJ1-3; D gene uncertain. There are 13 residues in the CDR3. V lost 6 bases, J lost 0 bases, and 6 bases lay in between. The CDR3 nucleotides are TGTGCCAGCAGGCTTAGCTCTGGAAACACCATATATTTT. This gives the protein CASRLSSGNTIYF.

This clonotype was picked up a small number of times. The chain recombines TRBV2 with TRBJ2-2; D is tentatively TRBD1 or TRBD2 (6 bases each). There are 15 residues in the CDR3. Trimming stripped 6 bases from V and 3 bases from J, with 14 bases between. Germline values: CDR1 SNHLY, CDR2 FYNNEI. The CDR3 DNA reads TGTGCCAGCAGGCTGGTGGGGGGCTACACCGGGGAGCTGTTTTTT. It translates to CASRLVGGYTGELFF.

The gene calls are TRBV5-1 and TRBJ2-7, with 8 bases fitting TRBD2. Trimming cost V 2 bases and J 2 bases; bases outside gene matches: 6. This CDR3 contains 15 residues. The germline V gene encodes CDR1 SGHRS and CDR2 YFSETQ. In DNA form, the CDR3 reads TGCGCCAGCAGCTTTGACGGGGGGGCCACCTACGAGCAGTACTTC. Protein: CASSFDGGATYEQYF.

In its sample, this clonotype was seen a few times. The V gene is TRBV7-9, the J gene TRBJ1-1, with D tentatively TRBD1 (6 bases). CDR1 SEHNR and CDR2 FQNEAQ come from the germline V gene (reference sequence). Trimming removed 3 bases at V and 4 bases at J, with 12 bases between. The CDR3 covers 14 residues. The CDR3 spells CASSFLGGATEAFF. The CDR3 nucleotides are TGTGCCAGCAGCTTTTTGGGGGGCGCCACTGAAGCTTTCTTT. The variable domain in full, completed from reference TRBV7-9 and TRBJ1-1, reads DTGVSQNPRHKITKRGQNVTFRCDPISEHNRLYWYRQTLGQGPEFLTYFQNEAQLEKSRLLSDRFSAERPKGSFSTLEIQRTEQGDSAMYLCASSFLGGATEAFFGQGTRLTVV.

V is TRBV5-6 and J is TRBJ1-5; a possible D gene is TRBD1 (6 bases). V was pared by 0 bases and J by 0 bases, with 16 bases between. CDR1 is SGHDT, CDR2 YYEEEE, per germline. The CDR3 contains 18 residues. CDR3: CASSLGTQGRLSNQPQHF. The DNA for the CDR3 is TGTGCCAGCAGCTTGGGGACTCAGGGGAGACTTAGCAATCAGCCCCAGCATTTT.

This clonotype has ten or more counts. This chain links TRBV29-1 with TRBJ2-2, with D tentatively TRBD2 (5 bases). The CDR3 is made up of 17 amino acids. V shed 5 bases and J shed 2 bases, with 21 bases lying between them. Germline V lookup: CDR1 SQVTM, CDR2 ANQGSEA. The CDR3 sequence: CSVRTGGSAPNTGELFF. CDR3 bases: TGCAGCGTTCGCACCGGAGGATCTGCCCCCAACACCGGGGAGCTGTTTTTT.

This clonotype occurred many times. Here the CDR3 DNA reads TGCAGCGTTAGGGTTAACTATGGCTACACCTTC. Its protein product is CSVRVNYGYTF. This rearrangement joins TRBV29-1 to TRBJ1-2, with no clear D. V was clipped by 5 bases and J by 1 base, with 5 bases between them. This CDR3 contains 11 residues. Germline loops: CDR1 SQVTM, CDR2 ANQGSEA. The full variable domain, rest sourced from reference TRBV29-1 and TRBJ1-2, is SAVISQKPSRDICQRGTSLTIQCQVDSQVTMMFWYRQQPGQSLTLIATANQGSEATYESGFVIDKFPISRPNLTFSTLTVSNMSPEDSSIYLCSVRVNYGYTFGSGTRLTVV.

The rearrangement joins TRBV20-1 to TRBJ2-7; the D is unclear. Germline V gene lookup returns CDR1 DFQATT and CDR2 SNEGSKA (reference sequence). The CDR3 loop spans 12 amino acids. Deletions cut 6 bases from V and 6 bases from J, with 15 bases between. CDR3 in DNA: TGCAGTGCCCACGGTGGGTTCTCCGAGCAGTACTTC. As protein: CSAHGGFSEQYF.

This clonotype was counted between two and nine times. The CDR3 bases are TGCGCCAGCAGCAGAACTTCGACCGCAGAATTGGGCTATGGCTACACCTTC. This codes for CASSRTSTAELGYGYTF. This sequence joins TRBV5-1 and TRBJ1-2; D is unresolved. The CDR3 loop spans 17 amino acids. The V end lost 4 bases, the J end lost 4 bases, and 23 bases lay between the germline ends. CDR1 and CDR2 (germline): SGHRS, YFSETQ. Full variable domain (remainder filled in from reference TRBV5-1 and TRBJ1-2): KAGVTQTPRYLIKTRGQQVTLSCSPISGHRSVSWYQQTPGQGLQFLFEYFSETQRNKGNFPGRFSGRQFSNSRSEMNVSTLELGDSALYLCASSRTSTAELGYGYTFGSGTRLTVV.

Written as DNA, the CDR3 is TGCAGCGTTGAAGATGGCCGGACAGTATTTTTCACAGATACGCAGTATTTT. This codes for CSVEDGRTVFFTDTQYF. The V gene is TRBV29-1, the J gene TRBJ2-3; possible D gene TRBD1, 6 bases. V shed 0 bases and J shed 2 bases, with 18 bases lying between them. Germline V gene sequence: CDR1 SQVTM, CDR2 ANQGSEA. CDR3 size: 17 residues.

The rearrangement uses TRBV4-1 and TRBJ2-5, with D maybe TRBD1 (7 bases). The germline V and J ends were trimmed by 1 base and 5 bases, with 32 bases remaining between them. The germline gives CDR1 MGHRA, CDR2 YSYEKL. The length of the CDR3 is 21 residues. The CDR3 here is CASSQGMGQERARGTWETQYF. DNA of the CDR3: TGCGCCAGCAGCCAAGGGATGGGCCAGGAGCGGGCCAGGGGGACGTGGGAGACCCAGTACTTC.

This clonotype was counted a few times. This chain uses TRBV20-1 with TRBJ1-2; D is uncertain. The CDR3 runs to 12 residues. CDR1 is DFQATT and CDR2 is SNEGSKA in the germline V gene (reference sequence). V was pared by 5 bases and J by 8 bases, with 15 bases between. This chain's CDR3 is CSAVASGEGYTF. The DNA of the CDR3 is TGCAGTGCTGTTGCCTCGGGAGAGGGCTACACCTTC.

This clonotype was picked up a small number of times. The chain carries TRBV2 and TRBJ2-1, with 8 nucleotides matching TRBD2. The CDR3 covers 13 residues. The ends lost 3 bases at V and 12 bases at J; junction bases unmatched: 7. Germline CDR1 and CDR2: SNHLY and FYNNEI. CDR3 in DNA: TGTGCCAGCAGTGATATCCCTGCGGGGGGGCAGTTCTTC. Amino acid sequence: CASSDIPAGGQFF. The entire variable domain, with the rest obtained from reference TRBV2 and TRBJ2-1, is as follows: EPEVTQTPSHQVTQMGQEVILRCVPISNHLYFYWYRQILGQKVEFLVSFYNNEISEKSEIFDDQFSVERPDGSNFTLKIRSTKLEDSAMYFCASSDIPAGGQFFGPGTRLTVL.

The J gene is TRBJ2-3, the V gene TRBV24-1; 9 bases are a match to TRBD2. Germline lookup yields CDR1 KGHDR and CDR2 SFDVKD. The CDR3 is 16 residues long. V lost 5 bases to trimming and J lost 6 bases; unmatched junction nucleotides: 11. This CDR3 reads CATSVWAGGPGDTQYF. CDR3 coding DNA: TGTGCCACCAGTGTTTGGGCGGGAGGGCCCGGTGATACGCAGTATTTT.

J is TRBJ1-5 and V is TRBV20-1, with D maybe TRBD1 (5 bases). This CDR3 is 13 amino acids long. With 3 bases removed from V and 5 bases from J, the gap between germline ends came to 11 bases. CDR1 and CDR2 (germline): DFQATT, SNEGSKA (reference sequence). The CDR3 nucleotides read TGCAGTGCTAGGCCCCCAGGGTATCAGCCCCAGCATTTT. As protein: CSARPPGYQPQHF.

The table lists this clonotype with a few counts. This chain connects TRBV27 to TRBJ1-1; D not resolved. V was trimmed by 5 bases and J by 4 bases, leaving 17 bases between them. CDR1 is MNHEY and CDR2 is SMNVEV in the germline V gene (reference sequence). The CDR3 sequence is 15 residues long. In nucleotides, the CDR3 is TGTGCCAGCAGTCCCAACAGCGGGTCGGGCACTGAAGCTTTCTTT. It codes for CASSPNSGSGTEAFF.

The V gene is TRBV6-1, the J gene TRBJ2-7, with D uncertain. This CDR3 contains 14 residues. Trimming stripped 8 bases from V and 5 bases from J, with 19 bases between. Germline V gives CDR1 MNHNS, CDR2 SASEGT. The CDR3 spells CASAYPGQSHEQYF. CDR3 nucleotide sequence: TGTGCCAGCGCCTACCCTGGGCAATCCCACGAGCAGTACTTC.

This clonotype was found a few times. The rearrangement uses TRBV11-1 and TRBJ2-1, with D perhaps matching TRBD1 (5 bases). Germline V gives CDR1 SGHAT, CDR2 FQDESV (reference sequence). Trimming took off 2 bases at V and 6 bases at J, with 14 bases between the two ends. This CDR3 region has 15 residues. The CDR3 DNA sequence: TGTGCCAGCAGCTTAACCGCGGACACGGGCAATGAGCAGTTCTTC. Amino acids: CASSLTADTGNEQFF.

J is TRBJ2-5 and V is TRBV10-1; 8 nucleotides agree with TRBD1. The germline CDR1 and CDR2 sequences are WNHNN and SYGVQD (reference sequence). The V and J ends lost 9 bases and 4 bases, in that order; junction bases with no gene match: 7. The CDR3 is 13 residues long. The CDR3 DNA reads TGCGCCAGTCAACAGGGGGGCACAGAGACCCAGTACTTC. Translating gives CASQQGGTETQYF.

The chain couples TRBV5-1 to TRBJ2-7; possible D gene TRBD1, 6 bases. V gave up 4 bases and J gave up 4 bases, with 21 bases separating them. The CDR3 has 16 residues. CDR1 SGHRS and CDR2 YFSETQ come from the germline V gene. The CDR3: CASSGRVGAYSYEQYF. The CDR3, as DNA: TGCGCCAGCAGCGGCAGAGTGGGGGCCTACTCATACGAGCAGTACTTC. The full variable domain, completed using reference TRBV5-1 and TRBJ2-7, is KAGVTQTPRYLIKTRGQQVTLSCSPISGHRSVSWYQQTPGQGLQFLFEYFSETQRNKGNFPGRFSGRQFSNSRSEMNVSTLELGDSALYLCASSGRVGAYSYEQYFGPGTRLTVT.

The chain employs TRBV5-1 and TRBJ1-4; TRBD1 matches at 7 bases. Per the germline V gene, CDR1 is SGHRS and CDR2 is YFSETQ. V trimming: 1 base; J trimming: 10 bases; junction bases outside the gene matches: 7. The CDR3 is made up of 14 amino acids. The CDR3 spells CASSLIQGVGKLFF. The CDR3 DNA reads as TGCGCCAGCAGCTTGATCCAGGGGGTTGGAAAACTGTTTTTT.

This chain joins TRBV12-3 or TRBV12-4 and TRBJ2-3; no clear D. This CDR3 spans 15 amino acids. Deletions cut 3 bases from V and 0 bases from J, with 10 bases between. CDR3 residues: CASSFPSPSTDTQYF. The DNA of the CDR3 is TGTGCCAGCAGTTTCCCCAGTCCTAGCACAGATACGCAGTATTTT.

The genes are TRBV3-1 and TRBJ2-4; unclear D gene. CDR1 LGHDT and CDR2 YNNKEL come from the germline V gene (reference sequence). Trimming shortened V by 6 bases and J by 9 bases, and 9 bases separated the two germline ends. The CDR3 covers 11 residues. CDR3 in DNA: TGTGCCAGCAGTGACGGTATCATTCAGTACTTC. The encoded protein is CASSDGIIQYF.

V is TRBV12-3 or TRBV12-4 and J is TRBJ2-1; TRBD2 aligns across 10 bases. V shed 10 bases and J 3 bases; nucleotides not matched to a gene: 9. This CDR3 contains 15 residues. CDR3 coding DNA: TGTGCCACCCAAAGCGGGGGGGAATTCTACAATGAGCAGTTCTTC. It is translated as CATQSGGEFYNEQFF.

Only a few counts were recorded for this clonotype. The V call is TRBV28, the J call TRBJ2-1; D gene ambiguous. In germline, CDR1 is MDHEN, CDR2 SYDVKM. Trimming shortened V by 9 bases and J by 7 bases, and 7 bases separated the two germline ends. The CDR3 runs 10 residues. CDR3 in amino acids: CASKQNEQFF. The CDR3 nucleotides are TGTGCCAGTAAACAAAATGAGCAGTTCTTC.

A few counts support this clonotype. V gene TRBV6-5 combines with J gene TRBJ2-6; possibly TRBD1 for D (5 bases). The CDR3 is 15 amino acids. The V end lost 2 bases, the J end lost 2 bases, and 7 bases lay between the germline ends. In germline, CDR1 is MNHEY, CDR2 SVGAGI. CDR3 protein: CASSYPGPGANVLTF. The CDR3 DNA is TGTGCCAGCAGTTACCCAGGGCCTGGGGCCAACGTCCTGACTTTC.

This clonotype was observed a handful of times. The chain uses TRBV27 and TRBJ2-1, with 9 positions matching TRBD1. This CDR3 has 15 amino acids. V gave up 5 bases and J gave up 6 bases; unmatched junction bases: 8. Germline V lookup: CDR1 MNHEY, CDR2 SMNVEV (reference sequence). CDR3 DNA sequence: TGTGCCAGCAGTCCGGACAGGGGAGGTCGCAATGAGCAGTTCTTC. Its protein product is CASSPDRGGRNEQFF.